What follows are 3 T cell receptor beta chains derived from one specimen sequenced in a study of identical twins. One entry per CDR3 protein, called by TCRdb with MiXCR from the 5' RACE reads. This table holds approximately 600,000 distinct CDR3 sequences, more than 9% found once. These data also featured in a second study, about yellow fever vaccine responses in identical twins.

The specimen was PBMCs. These receptors came from a young woman in good health.

This chain connects TRBV9 to TRBJ1-2; 9 positions match TRBD1. The CDR3 length is 16 residues. V gave up 3 bases and J gave up 2 bases; unmatched junction bases: 8. The V gene's germline CDR1 is SGDLS and CDR2 YYNGEE. CDR3 DNA: TGTGCCAGCAGCGAAAAAGGGACAGGGACAAACTATGGCTACACCTTC. Translation: CASSEKGTGTNYGYTF.

This clonotype was observed a handful of times. V usage is TRBV7-2 and J usage is TRBJ1-1; TRBD1 aligns across 9 bases. The CDR3 spans 15 residues. V shed 4 bases and J 5 bases; nucleotides not matched to a gene: 8. Germline V CDR1 and CDR2: SGHTA, FQGNSA. The CDR3 protein is CASSSPGQGGTEAFF. DNA for the CDR3: TGTGCCAGCAGCTCGCCGGGACAGGGTGGGACTGAAGCTTTCTTT. The entire variable domain, with the rest obtained from reference TRBV7-2 and TRBJ1-1, is as follows: GAGVSQSPSNKVTEKGKDVELRCDPISGHTALYWYRQSLGQGLEFLIYFQGNSAPDKSGLPSDRFSAERTGGSVSTLTIQRTQQEDSAVYLCASSSPGQGGTEAFFGQGTRLTVV.

This clonotype was recorded a few times. The chain has TRBV10-3 and TRBJ2-7; D not certain. There are 14 residues in the CDR3. Trimming took off 2 bases at V and 6 bases at J, with 14 bases between the two ends. CDR1 and CDR2 from the germline V gene are ENHRY and SYGVKD. The CDR3, as DNA: TGTGCCATCAGTGAGGATGCAATCGGCGGCGAGCAGTACTTC. Amino acid sequence: CAISEDAIGGEQYF.